This T cell receptor beta chain is drawn from a study of cytomegalovirus exposure and HLA in healthy donors. Findings and limits, study-wide: Most TCR beta V segments were productive about 87% or about 30% of the time in an earlier analysis. Sequencing artifact likely explains a cluster of highly shared sequence variants.

The germline CDR1 and CDR2 sequences are GTSNPN and SVGIG (reference sequence). V was trimmed by 1 base and J by 8 bases, leaving 11 bases between them. The CDR3 runs 12 residues. The PCR was carried out with 60 Vbeta primers and 13 Jbeta primers. Sequenced by immunoSEQ multiplex PCR; TCRdb stores in-frame clones only, minus some. The profile shows roughly 160,000 clones, 77% of them singletons. This clone was seen only a few times. Its target is not known. The V gene is TRBV30, the J gene TRBJ1-2; D gene ambiguous. The sequencing sample was made of PBMCs. The TCR comes from a woman in her twenties or thirties in good health and CMV-seronegative. The CDR3 DNA reads as TGTGCCTGGAGTGGAGCATTTGTCGGCTACACCTTC. As protein: CAWSGAFVGYTF.